Reported below is one T cell receptor (beta chain). V shed 6 bases, J shed 5 bases, and the junction held 6 bases outside the gene matches. The CDR3 covers 14 residues. Germline values: CDR1 LNHDA, CDR2 SQIVND (reference sequence). Collection occurred without any documented infections or immune events in donors. The data are from a study of identifying expanded T cells in peripheral blood. Clones were read by immunoSEQ multiplex PCR, and TCRdb kept only the in-frame ones, dropping some. The table has about 100,000 clones, 75% to 90% seen once. The V gene is TRBV19, the J gene TRBJ2-5, with 10 bases that match TRBD2. This receptor was identified in a person between 18 and 69 years old in good health. The sequencing input was blood. CDR3 in amino acids: CASRASGSGETQYF. CDR3 nucleotide sequence: TGTGCCAGTAGGGCTAGCGGGAGTGGGGAGACCCAGTACTTC.